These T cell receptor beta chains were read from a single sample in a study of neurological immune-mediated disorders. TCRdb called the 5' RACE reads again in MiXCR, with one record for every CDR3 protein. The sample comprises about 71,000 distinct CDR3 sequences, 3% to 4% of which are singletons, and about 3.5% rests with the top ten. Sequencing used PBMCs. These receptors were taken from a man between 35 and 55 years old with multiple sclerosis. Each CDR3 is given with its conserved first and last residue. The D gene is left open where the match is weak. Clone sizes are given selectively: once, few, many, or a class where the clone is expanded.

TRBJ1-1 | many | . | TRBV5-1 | CASSSGFEAFF | TGCGCCAGCAGTTCCGGTTTTGAAGCTTTCTTT
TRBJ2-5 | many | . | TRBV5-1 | CASSLAGVPHQETQYF | TGCGCCAGCAGCTTGGCCGGAGTCCCCCACCAAGAGACCCAGTACTTC
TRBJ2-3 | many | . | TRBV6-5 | CASRPGTHRTDTQYF | TGTGCCAGCAGACCCGGGACGCACAGGACAGATACGCAGTATTTT
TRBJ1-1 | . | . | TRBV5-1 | CASSSPSAGSTEAFF | TGCGCCAGCAGCTCTCCTTCCGCAGGGAGCACTGAAGCTTTCTTT
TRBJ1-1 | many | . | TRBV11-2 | CASSPRGSRVRVEAFF | TGTGCCAGCAGCCCAAGGGGTAGCAGGGTGAGAGTCGAAGCTTTCTTT
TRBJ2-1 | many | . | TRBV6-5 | CASRRDNYNEQFF | TGTGCCAGCAGGCGGGACAACTACAATGAGCAGTTCTTC
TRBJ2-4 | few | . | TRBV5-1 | CASSSGLTGDIQYF | TGCGCCAGCAGCTCAGGGTTGACGGGGGACATTCAGTACTTC
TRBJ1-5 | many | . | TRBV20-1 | CSAREGEQPQHF | TGCAGTGCTAGGGAGGGGGAACAGCCCCAGCATTTT
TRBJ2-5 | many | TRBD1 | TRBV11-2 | CASSSNRGKETQYF | TGTGCCAGCAGCTCCAACAGGGGGAAGGAGACCCAGTACTTC
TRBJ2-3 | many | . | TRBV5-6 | CASSLMEGYPDTQYF | TGTGCCAGCAGCTTAATGGAAGGCTACCCAGATACGCAGTATTTT
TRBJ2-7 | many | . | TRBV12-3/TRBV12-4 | CASSLNSDTEQYF | TGTGCCAGCAGTCTAAATAGCGATACCGAGCAGTACTTC
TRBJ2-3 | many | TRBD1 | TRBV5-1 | CASSLAGQGAGDTQYF | TGCGCCAGCAGCTTGGCGGGACAGGGGGCAGGAGATACGCAGTATTTT
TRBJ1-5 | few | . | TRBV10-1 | CASSGGLNQPQHF | TGCGCCAGCAGTGGGGGCCTGAATCAGCCCCAGCATTTT
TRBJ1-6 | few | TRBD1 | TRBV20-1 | CSARETTGGHSTLNF | TGCAGTGCTAGAGAGACGACAGGGGGCCATTCAACCCTCAACTTT
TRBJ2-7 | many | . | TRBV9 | CASSPPRRGPGVGNTIREQYF | TGTGCCAGCAGCCCCCCCCGGCGAGGGCCAGGGGTGGGGAATACGATCCGAGAGCAGTACTTC
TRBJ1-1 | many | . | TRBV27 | CASSHFGANTEAFF | TGTGCCAGCAGTCACTTCGGGGCGAACACTGAAGCTTTCTTT
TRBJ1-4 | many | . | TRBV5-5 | CASSISPGGNEKLFF | TGTGCCAGCAGCATTTCCCCGGGGGGAAATGAAAAACTGTTTTTT
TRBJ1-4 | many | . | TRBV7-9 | CASSLGGREEKLFF | TGTGCCAGCAGCTTAGGGGGGCGCGAGGAAAAACTGTTTTTT
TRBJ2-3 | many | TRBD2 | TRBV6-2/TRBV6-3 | CASTLAGLSTDTQYF | TGTGCCAGCACCTTAGCGGGTCTTAGCACAGATACGCAGTATTTT
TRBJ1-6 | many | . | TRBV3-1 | CASSQDRGVYNSPLHF | TGTGCCAGCAGCCAAGACAGGGGCGTCTATAATTCACCCCTCCACTTT
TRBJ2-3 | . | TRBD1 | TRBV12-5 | CASGPGQATFEDTDTQYF | TGTGCTAGTGGTCCCGGACAGGCCACGTTTGAAGACACAGATACGCAGTATTTT
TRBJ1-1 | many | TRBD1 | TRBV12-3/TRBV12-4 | CASRITTGDLEAFF | TGTGCCAGCAGGATAACGACAGGGGACCTTGAAGCTTTCTTT
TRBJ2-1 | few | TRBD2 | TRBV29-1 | CSVGLASGSGEQFF | TGCAGCGTTGGATTGGCTAGCGGGAGCGGGGAGCAGTTCTTC